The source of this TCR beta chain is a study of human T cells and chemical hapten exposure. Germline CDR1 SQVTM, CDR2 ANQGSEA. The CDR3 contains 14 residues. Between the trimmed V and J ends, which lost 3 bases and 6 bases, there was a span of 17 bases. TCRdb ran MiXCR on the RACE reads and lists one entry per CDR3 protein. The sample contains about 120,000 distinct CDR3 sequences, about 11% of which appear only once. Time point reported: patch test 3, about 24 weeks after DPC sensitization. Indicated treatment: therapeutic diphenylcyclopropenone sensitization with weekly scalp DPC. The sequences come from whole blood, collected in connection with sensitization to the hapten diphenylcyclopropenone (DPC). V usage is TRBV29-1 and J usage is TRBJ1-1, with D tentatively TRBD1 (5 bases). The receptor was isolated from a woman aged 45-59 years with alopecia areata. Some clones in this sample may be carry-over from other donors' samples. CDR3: CSVEPDLGVAEAFF. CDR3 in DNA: TGCAGCGTTGAGCCCGACCTGGGGGTCGCTGAAGCTTTCTTT.